This T cell receptor beta chain emerged from a study of cytomegalovirus exposure and HLA in healthy donors. Overall study results and limits: Reportedly, diagnosis of cytomegalovirus status by the classifier showed high specificity and sensitivity. Presence/absence analyses took donor sequencing depth as roughly uniform.

Trimming took 3 bases from V and 14 from J; bases not matched to a gene: 14. The CDR3 runs 14 residues. Germline V lookup: CDR1 SGHKS, CDR2 YYEKEE (reference sequence). Points on this clone: Its antigen is undetermined.

The PCR used 60 Vbeta and 13 Jbeta primers. Produced via immunoSEQ multiplex PCR; TCRdb's table is partial and in-frame only. Listed are tens of thousands of clones; roughly 4% falls within the top ten. V and J are TRBV5-5 and TRBJ2-1, with 7 bases fitting TRBD1. The clonotype was recovered from a male donor in good health and CMV-seronegative. The source material was PBMCs. CDR3: CASSSTLMTGLEFF. The DNA for the CDR3 is TGTGCCAGCAGCTCCACACTTATGACAGGGTTGGAGTTCTTC.